The T cell receptor beta chain described here comes from a study of human T cells and chemical hapten exposure. Across the whole study: Subjects had 2% DPC placed on about 2 cm by about 2 cm of upper inner arm skin for sensitization.

The library tagged each cDNA molecule with unique molecular identifiers. From the RACE reads, TCRdb called clonotypes with MiXCR, one entry per CDR3 protein. The sample yields about 380,000 distinct CDR3 sequences, over 6% seen once. Overall study results and limits: PT1 expanded TCR counts and patch test score were linked, and their correlation was positive. Sensitization with DPC brought no change to TCRs above 1 in 1000 in frequency.

This CDR3 spans 14 amino acids. Germline V gene lookup returns CDR1 DFQATT and CDR2 SNEGSKA (reference sequence). Trimming cost V 1 base and J 5 bases, with 15 bases left between them. Comment on this clonotype: The target antigen is unknown.

Time point here: patch test 2, 6 weeks after DPC sensitization. The treatment was: therapeutic diphenylcyclopropenone sensitization with weekly scalp DPC. This specimen was whole blood, taken in connection with sensitization to the hapten diphenylcyclopropenone (DPC). The clonotype was recovered from a woman younger than 35 with alopecia areata. Some clones in this sample may be carry-over from other donors' samples. J is TRBJ2-7 and V is TRBV20-1; no firm D call. CDR3 bases: TGCAGTGCTAGAGTTTGGGAAGAGACCCACGAGCAGTACTTC. It codes for CSARVWEETHEQYF.